Following are 5 T cell receptor beta chains from one sample sequenced in a study of blood T cell repertoires in COVID-19. The assay was immunoSEQ multiplex PCR, and TCRdb's table has in-frame clones only and misses some. The table has about 76,000 clones, roughly 90% seen once. The specimen was peripheral blood. These receptors were collected from a human donor in a cohort sampled during active COVID-19.

This clone was picked up one time. CDR3 residues: CATSTRRNLGYNEQFF. CDR3 in DNA: TGTGCCACCAGCACCCGGCGGAACTTGGGCTACAATGAGCAGTTCTTC. The chain links TRBV15 to TRBJ2-1, with D hard to call. Trimming took 4 bases from V and 3 from J, leaving 16 bases between them. Per the germline V gene, CDR1 is LNHNV and CDR2 is YYDKDF (reference sequence). The CDR3 spans 16 residues. The full variable domain, in which reference TRBV15 and TRBJ2-1 provide the parts outside the CDR3, is DAMVIQNPRYQVTQFGKPVTLSCSQTLNHNVMYWYQQKSSQAPKLLFHYYDKDFNNEADTPDNFQSRRPNTSFCFLDIRSPGLGDTAMYLCATSTRRNLGYNEQFFGPGTRLTVL.

The rearrangement links TRBV4-3 to TRBJ2-2; TRBD2 matches 8 bases. The CDR3 is made up of 17 amino acids. V shed 1 base, J shed 6 bases, and the junction held 10 bases outside the gene matches. Germline CDR1 reads LGHNA; CDR2 reads YSLEER. CDR3 in amino acids: CASSQAGGRRVSGELFF. The CDR3 DNA reads as TGCGCCAGCAGCCAAGCGGGAGGGAGGAGAGTTTCCGGGGAGCTGTTTTTT.

The chain employs TRBV27 and TRBJ2-3; 12 nucleotides match TRBD2. Trimming removed 3 bases from V and 2 bases from J; junction bases left unmatched: 3. This CDR3 contains 16 residues. Looked up from germline, CDR1 is MNHEY and CDR2 is SMNVEV (reference sequence). As DNA, the CDR3 is TGTGCCAGCAGTTTCGGACTAGCGGGGCCCACAGATACGCAGTATTTT. Protein product: CASSFGLAGPTDTQYF.

The chain employs TRBV11-3 and TRBJ2-5, with TRBD2 matching 14 bases. V lost 4 bases and J lost 3; bases outside the gene matches: 1. The CDR3 consists of 15 residues. Per germline, CDR1 SGHNT and CDR2 YENEEA. The CDR3 is CASSSGLAGEETQYF. DNA for the CDR3: TGTGCCAGCAGCTCGGGACTAGCGGGAGAAGAGACCCAGTACTTC.

The chain recombines TRBV5-4 with TRBJ2-3, with a tentative D call TRBD1 (6 bases). V dropped 0 bases and J dropped 2 bases, with 10 bases sitting between them. The CDR3 is 15 residues long. Germline V CDR1 and CDR2: SGHNT, YYREEE (reference sequence). The CDR3 here is CASSLGQGITDTQYF. The CDR3 DNA reads as TGTGCCAGCAGCTTGGGTCAGGGGATCACAGATACGCAGTATTTT.